This TCR beta chain was obtained from a study of spatial heterogeneity in lung cancer. This clonotype was picked up many times. Antigen unknown. Germline loops: CDR1 SQVTM, CDR2 ANQGSEA. V dropped 7 bases and J dropped 0 bases, with 9 bases sitting between them. This CDR3 is 12 amino acids long. Unique molecular identifiers, one per molecule, were present on every TCR cDNA molecule. TCRdb re-called the 5' RACE reads with MiXCR, one entry per CDR3 protein. The profile shows several thousand distinct CDR3 sequences, around 7% of them singletons. The sample's time point: sample taken at primary tumor resection. Material for sequencing was whole RNA from tumor, nontumor lung or frozen PBMC, left unsorted. Notes on the study in general: Tracking of ubiquitous and regional nonsynonymous mutations by counts of ubiquitous and regional expanded TCRs, respectively, was seen. Expanded alpha and beta TCR counts within tumors tracked tumor mutation counts.

The rearrangement uses TRBV29-1 and TRBJ1-1; D call uncertain. The receptor's source is a male donor with early-stage non-small cell lung cancer. The specimen was lung tumor tissue, collected at surgery. The CDR3, as DNA: TGCAGCGGGCGTGGGATGAACACTGAAGCTTTCTTT. It codes for CSGRGMNTEAFF.